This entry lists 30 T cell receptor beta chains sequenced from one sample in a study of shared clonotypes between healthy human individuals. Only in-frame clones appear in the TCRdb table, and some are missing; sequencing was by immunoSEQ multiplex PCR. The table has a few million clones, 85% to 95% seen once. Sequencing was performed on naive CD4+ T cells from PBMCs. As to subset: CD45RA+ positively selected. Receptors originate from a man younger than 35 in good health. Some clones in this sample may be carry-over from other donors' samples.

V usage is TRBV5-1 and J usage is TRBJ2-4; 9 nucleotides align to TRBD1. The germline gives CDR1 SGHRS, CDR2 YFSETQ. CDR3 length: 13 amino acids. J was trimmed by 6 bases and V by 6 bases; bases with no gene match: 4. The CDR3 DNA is TGCGCCAGCACCGGGACAGGGCTAAACATTCAGTACTTC. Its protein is CASTGTGLNIQYF.

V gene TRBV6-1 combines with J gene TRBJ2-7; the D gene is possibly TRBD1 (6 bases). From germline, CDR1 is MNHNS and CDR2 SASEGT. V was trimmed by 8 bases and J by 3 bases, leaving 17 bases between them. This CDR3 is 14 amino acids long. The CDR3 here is CASSLTDRSYEQYF. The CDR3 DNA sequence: TGTGCCAGCTCCCTTACGGACAGAAGCTACGAGCAGTACTTC.

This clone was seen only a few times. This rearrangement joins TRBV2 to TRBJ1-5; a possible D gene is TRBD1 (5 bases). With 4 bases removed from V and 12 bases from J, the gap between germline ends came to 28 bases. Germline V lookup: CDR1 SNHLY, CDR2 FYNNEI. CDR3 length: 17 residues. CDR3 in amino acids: CASSAVVLGARTVHQHF. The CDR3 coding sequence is TGTGCCAGCAGTGCCGTGGTTCTAGGGGCAAGAACCGTGCACCAGCATTTT.

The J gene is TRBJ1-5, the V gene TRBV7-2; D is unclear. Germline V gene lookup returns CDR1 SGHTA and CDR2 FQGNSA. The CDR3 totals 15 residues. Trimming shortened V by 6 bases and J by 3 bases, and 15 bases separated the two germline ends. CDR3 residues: CASRLEAGFNQPQHF. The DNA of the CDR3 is TGTGCCAGCAGACTCGAGGCGGGATTCAATCAGCCCCAGCATTTT.

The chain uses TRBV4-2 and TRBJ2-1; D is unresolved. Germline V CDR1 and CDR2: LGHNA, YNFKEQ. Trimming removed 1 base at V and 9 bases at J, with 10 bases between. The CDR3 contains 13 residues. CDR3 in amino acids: CASSQVIQGEQFF. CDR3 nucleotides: TGTGCCAGCAGCCAAGTGATTCAAGGTGAGCAGTTCTTC.

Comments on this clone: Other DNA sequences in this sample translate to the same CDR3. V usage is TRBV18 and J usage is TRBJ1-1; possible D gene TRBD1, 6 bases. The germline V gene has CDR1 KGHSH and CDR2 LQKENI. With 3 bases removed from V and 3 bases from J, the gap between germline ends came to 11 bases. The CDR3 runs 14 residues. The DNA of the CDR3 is TGTGCCAGCTCACCCGGGGGGGCGGACACTGAAGCTTTCTTT. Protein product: CASSPGGADTEAFF.

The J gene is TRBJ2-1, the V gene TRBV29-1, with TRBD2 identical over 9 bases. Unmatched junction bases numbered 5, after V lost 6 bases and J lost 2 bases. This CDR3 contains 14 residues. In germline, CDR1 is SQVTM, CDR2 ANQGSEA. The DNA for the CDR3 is TGCAGCGTCCTCAGCGGGAGGACCTACAATGAGCAGTTCTTC. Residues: CSVLSGRTYNEQFF.

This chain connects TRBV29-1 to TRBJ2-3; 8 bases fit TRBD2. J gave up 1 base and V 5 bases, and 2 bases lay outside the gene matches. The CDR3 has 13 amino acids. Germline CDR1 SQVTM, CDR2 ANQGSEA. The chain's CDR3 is CSVRGRRTDTQYF. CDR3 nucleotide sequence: TGCAGCGTTCGCGGGAGGCGCACAGATACGCAGTATTTT.

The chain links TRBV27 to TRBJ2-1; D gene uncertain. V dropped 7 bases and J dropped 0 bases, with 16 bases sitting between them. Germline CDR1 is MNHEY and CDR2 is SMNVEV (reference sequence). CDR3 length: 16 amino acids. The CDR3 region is CASTLRRGSSYNEQFF. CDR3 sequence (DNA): TGTGCCAGCACCCTTCGGCGCGGCAGCTCCTACAATGAGCAGTTCTTC.

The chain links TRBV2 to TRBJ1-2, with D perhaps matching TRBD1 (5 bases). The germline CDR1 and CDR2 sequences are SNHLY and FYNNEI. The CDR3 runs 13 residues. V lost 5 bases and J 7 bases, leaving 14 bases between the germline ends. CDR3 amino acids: CASSIWGESGYTF. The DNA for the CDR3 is TGTGCCAGCAGTATCTGGGGGGAGAGTGGCTACACCTTC.

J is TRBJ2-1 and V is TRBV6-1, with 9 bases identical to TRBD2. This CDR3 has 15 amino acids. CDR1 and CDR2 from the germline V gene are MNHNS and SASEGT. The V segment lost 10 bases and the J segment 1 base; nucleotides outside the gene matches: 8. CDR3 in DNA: TGTGCCACCCAAAGAAGCGGGAGGTCCTACAATGAGCAGTTCTTC. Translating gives CATQRSGRSYNEQFF.

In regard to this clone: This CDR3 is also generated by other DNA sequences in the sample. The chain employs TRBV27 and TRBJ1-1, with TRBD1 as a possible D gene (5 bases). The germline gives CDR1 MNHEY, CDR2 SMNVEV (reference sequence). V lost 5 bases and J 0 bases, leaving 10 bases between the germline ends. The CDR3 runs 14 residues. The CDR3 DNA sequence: TGTGCCAGCAGTCCCGGGGGGATGAACACTGAAGCTTTCTTT. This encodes CASSPGGMNTEAFF.

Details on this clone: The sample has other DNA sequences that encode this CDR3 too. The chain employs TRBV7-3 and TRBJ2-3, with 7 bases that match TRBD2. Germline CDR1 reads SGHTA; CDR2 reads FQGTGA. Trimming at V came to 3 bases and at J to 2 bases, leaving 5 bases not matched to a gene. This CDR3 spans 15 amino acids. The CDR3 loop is CASSLGLAVTDTQYF. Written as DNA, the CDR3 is TGTGCCAGCAGCTTGGGTCTAGCGGTCACAGATACGCAGTATTTT. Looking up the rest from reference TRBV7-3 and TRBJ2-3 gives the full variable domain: GAGVSQTPSNKVTEKGKYVELRCDPISGHTALYWYRQSLGQGPEFLIYFQGTGAADDSGLPNDRFFAVRPEGSVSTLKIQRTERGDSAVYLCASSLGLAVTDTQYFGPGTRLTVL.

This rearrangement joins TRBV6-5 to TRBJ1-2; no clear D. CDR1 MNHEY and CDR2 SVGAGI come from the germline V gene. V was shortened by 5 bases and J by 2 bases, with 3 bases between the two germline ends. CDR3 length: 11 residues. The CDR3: CASSQNYGYTF. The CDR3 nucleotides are TGTGCCAGCAGTCAGAACTATGGCTACACCTTC.

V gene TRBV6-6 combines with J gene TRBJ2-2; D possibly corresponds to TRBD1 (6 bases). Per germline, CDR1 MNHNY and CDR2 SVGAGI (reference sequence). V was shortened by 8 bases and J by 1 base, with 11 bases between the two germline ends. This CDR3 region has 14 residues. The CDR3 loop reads CASFDRRNTGELFF. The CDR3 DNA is TGTGCCAGCTTCGACAGGAGGAACACCGGGGAGCTGTTTTTT.

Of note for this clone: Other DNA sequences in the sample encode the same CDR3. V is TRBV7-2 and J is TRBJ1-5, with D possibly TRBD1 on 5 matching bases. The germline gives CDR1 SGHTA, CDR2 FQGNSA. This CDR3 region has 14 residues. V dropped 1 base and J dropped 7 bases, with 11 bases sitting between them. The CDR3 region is CASSLVQGGQPQHF. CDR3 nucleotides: TGTGCCAGCAGCTTAGTTCAGGGCGGGCAGCCCCAGCATTTT.

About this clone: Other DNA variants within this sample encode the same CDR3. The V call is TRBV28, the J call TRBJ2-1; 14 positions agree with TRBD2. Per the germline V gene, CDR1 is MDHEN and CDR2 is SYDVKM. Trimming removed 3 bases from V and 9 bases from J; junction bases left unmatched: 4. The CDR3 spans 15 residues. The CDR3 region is CASSLGLAGVGEQFF. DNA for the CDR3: TGTGCCAGCAGTTTGGGACTAGCGGGAGTTGGTGAGCAGTTCTTC.

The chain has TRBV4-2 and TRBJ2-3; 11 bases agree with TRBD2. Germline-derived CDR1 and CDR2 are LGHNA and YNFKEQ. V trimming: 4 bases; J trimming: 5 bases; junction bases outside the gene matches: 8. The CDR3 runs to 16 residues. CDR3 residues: CASSLTISGREDTQYF. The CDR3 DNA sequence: TGTGCCAGCAGCCTGACTATTAGCGGGAGGGAAGATACGCAGTATTTT.

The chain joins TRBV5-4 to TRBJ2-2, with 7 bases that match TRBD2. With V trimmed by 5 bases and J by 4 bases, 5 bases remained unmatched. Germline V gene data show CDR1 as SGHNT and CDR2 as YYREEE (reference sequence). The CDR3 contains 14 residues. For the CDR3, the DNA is TGTGCCAGCAGGGCCGGCGGGGGCACCGGGGAGCTGTTTTTT. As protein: CASRAGGGTGELFF.

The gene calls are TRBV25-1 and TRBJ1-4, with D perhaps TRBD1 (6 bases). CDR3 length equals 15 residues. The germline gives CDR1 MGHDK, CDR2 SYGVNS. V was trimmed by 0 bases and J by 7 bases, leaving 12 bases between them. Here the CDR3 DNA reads TGTGCCAGCAGTGAATACCAGGGGACGGGTGAAAAACTGTTTTTT. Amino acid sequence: CASSEYQGTGEKLFF.

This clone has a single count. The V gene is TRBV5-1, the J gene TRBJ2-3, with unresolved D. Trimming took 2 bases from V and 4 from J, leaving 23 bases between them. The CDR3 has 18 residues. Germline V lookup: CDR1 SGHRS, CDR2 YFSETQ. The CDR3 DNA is TGCGCCAGCAGCTTTCTTCCCCCACATGGCCCCGACCCAGATACGCAGTATTTT. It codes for CASSFLPPHGPDPDTQYF.

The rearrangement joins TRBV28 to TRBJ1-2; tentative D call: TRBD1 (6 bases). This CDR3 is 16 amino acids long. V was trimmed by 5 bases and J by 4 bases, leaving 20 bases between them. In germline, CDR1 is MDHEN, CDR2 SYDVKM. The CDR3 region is CASSPSGGGQIYGYTF. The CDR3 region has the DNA TGTGCCAGCAGTCCGTCGGGGGGCGGACAGATCTATGGCTACACCTTC.

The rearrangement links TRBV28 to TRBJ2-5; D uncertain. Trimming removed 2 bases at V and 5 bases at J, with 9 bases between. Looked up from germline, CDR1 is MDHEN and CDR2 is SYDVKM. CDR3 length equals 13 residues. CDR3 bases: TGTGCCAGCAGTTTACCAGAATCGGAGACCCAGTACTTC. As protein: CASSLPESETQYF.

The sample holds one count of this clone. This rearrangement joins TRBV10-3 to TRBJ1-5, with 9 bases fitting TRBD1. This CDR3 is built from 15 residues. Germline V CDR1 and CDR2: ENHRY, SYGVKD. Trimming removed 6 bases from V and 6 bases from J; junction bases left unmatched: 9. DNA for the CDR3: TGTGCCATCAGGGGGGACAGGGCATTGGGTCAGCCCCAGCATTTT. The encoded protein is CAIRGDRALGQPQHF.

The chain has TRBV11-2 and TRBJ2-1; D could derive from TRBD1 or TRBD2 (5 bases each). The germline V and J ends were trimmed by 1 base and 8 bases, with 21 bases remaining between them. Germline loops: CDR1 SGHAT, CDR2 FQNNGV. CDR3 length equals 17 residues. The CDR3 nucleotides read TGTGCCAGCAGCTTAGTATTATTGGGGGATGCTTCTCATGAGCAGTTCTTC. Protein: CASSLVLLGDASHEQFF.

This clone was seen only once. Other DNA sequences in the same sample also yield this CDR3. The DNA for the CDR3 is TGTGCCAGCAGCGTCGGGATAGGGTACTACGAGCAGTACTTC. It is translated as CASSVGIGYYEQYF. The chain combines TRBV9 with TRBJ2-7, with D perhaps matching TRBD2 (5 bases). Trimming took off 2 bases at V and 3 bases at J, with 12 bases between the two ends. There are 14 residues in the CDR3. CDR1 is SGDLS and CDR2 is YYNGEE in the germline V gene.

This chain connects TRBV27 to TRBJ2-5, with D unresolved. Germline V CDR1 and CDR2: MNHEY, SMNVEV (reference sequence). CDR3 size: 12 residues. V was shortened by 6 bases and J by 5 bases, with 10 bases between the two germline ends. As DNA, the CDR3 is TGTGCCAGCAGACATCGTAGGGAGACCCAGTACTTC. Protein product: CASRHRRETQYF.

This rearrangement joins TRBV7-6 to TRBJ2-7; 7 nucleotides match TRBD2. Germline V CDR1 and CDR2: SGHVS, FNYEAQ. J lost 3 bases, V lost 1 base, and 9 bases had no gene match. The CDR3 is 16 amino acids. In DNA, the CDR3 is TGTGCCAGCAGCTTAGGGGCTAGCGGTTTATTCTACGAGCAGTACTTC. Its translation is CASSLGASGLFYEQYF.

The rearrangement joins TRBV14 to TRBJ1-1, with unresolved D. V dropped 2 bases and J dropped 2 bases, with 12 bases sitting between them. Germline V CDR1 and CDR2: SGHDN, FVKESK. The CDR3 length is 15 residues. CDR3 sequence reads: CASSQWSWINTEAFF. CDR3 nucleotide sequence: TGTGCCAGCAGCCAATGGTCCTGGATTAACACTGAAGCTTTCTTT.

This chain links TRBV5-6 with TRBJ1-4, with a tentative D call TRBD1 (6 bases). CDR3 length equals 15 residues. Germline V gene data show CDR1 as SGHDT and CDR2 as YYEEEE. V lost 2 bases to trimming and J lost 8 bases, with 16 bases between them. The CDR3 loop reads CASSFNRVYSEKLFF. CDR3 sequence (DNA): TGTGCCAGCAGCTTCAACAGGGTATATAGCGAAAAACTGTTTTTT.